The 11 T cell receptor beta chains below come from one sample, sequenced in a study of T cells after yellow fever vaccination. TCRdb reanalysed the 5' RACE reads using MiXCR and keeps one entry per CDR3 protein. The repertoire has around 500,000 distinct CDR3 sequences, about a fifth of them found once; the top ten carry roughly 16%. Sequenced here: PBMCs, sampled 21 days after the first yellow fever vaccination. The receptors here all came from a man aged 18 to 29 who received the YFV17D yellow fever vaccine.

V gene TRBV10-3 combines with J gene TRBJ2-2; D is possibly TRBD1 (5 bases). Germline-derived CDR1 and CDR2 are ENHRY and SYGVKD. V shed 3 bases and J shed 6 bases, with 14 bases lying between them. CDR3 size: 15 residues. CDR3 protein: CAISDWGRISGELFF. The CDR3 DNA is TGTGCCATCAGTGATTGGGGCCGTATATCCGGGGAGCTGTTTTTT.

The V gene is TRBV5-1, the J gene TRBJ2-3; TRBD2 is a possible D gene (5 bases). CDR3 size: 14 residues. Trimming took 1 base from V and 6 from J, leaving 12 bases between them. Germline V gene lookup returns CDR1 SGHRS and CDR2 YFSETQ. In nucleotides, the CDR3 is TGCGCCAGCAGCTTGAACGGGGTTGCGGATACGCAGTATTTT. It yields the protein CASSLNGVADTQYF. Supplemented by reference TRBV5-1 and TRBJ2-3, the full variable domain reads KAGVTQTPRYLIKTRGQQVTLSCSPISGHRSVSWYQQTPGQGLQFLFEYFSETQRNKGNFPGRFSGRQFSNSRSEMNVSTLELGDSALYLCASSLNGVADTQYFGPGTRLTVL.

The chain links TRBV21-1 to TRBJ1-1. TRBV21-1 counts as a pseudogene. The CDR3 totals 13 residues. In DNA, the CDR3 is TGTGCCAGCAGCAAACCAGGGAACACTGAAGCTTTCTTT. It specifies CASSKPGNTEAFF.

This clonotype was seen a handful of times. This chain joins TRBV28 and TRBJ1-2; D may be TRBD1 (6 bases). The V gene's germline CDR1 is MDHEN and CDR2 SYDVKM. The CDR3 totals 11 residues. V was clipped by 4 bases and J by 8 bases, with 8 bases between them. The CDR3 spells CASSSQGGYTF. Written as DNA, the CDR3 is TGTGCCAGCAGTTCACAGGGAGGCTACACCTTC.

Only a few counts were recorded for this clonotype. The chain employs TRBV20-1 and TRBJ2-7; 9 bases agree with TRBD1. J was trimmed by 5 bases and V by 6 bases; bases with no gene match: 14. Germline V lookup: CDR1 DFQATT, CDR2 SNEGSKA (reference sequence). The CDR3 consists of 15 residues. The CDR3 DNA follows: TGCAGTGCAGAGGACAGGGGAAAGAATATCCACGAGCAGTACGTC. Encoded protein: CSAEDRGKNIHEQYV.

This clonotype was detected only a few times. CDR3 nucleotides: TGCGCCAGCAGCTTGGAGAGATTATATGGCTACACCTTC. It is translated as CASSLERLYGYTF. The chain employs TRBV5-1 and TRBJ1-2, with D unclear. Per the germline V gene, CDR1 is SGHRS and CDR2 is YFSETQ. The CDR3 runs to 13 residues. V was clipped by 0 bases and J by 5 bases, with 8 bases between them.

The chain recombines TRBV9 with TRBJ2-2, with 11 positions matching TRBD1. The J segment lost 6 bases and the V segment lost 4 bases, leaving 5 bases of the junction unmatched. CDR3 size: 15 residues. Germline CDR1 and CDR2: SGDLS and YYNGEE. The CDR3 spells CASSITGQGAGELFF. The CDR3, as DNA: TGTGCCAGCAGCATCACGGGACAGGGGGCCGGGGAGCTGTTTTTT.

A few counts support this clonotype. The chain carries TRBV20-1 and TRBJ1-4; D not certain. This CDR3 region has 14 residues. Trimming removed 2 bases from V and 3 bases from J, with 10 bases in between. CDR1 is DFQATT and CDR2 is SNEGSKA in the germline V gene (reference sequence). The chain's CDR3 is CSARRGSANEKLFF. The CDR3 nucleotides read TGCAGTGCTAGAAGAGGGTCTGCTAATGAAAAACTGTTTTTT.

The J gene is TRBJ2-5, the V gene TRBV7-9; 9 positions match TRBD1. This CDR3 comprises 14 residues. From germline, CDR1 is SEHNR and CDR2 FQNEAQ (reference sequence). Germline trimming cut 8 bases from V and 5 bases from J; bases unmatched to any gene: 9. The DNA for the CDR3 is TGTGCCAGCTCCATACAGGGGGCCCTGGAGACCCAGTACTTC. Amino acid sequence: CASSIQGALETQYF. Variable domain in full (rest from reference TRBV7-9 and TRBJ2-5): DTGVSQNPRHKITKRGQNVTFRCDPISEHNRLYWYRQTLGQGPEFLTYFQNEAQLEKSRLLSDRFSAERPKGSFSTLEIQRTEQGDSAMYLCASSIQGALETQYFGPGTRLLVL.

This clonotype was observed a handful of times. The V call is TRBV20-1, the J call TRBJ1-1; 10 bases match TRBD1. The CDR3 extends over 15 amino acids. The V gene end was trimmed by 5 bases and the J gene end by 8 bases; junction bases not matched to a gene: 14. Germline values: CDR1 DFQATT, CDR2 SNEGSKA (reference sequence). The CDR3 sequence is CSAAPVRTGGAEAFF. The CDR3, as DNA: TGCAGTGCTGCCCCGGTCCGGACAGGGGGAGCGGAAGCTTTCTTT.

Many counts were recorded for this clonotype. This sequence joins TRBV5-1 and TRBJ2-2, with 7 nucleotides matching TRBD1. CDR1 is SGHRS and CDR2 is YFSETQ in the germline V gene. The CDR3 is 16 residues long. The ends lost 0 bases at V and 5 bases at J; junction bases unmatched: 7. CDR3 residues: CASSLAKTGSTGELFF. The CDR3 DNA follows: TGCGCCAGCAGCTTGGCCAAGACAGGGAGTACCGGGGAGCTGTTTTTT.